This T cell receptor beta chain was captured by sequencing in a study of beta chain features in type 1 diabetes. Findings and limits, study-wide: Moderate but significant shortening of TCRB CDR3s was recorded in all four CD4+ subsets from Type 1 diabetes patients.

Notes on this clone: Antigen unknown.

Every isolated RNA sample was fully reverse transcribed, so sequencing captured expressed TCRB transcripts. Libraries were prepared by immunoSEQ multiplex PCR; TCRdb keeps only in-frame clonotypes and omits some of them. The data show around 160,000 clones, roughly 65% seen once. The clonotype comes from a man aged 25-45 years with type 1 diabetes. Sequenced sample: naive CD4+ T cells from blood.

CDR3 amino acids: CASSALDRTISHEQYF. For the CDR3, the DNA is TGTGCCAGCAGCGCCCTGGACAGGACGATTTCCCACGAGCAGTACTTC. The chain is built from TRBV9 and TRBJ2-7; 7 bases fit TRBD1. Germline values: CDR1 SGDLS, CDR2 YYNGEE. With 3 bases clipped from V and 5 bases from J, the junction kept 14 bases outside the gene matches. This CDR3 region has 16 residues.